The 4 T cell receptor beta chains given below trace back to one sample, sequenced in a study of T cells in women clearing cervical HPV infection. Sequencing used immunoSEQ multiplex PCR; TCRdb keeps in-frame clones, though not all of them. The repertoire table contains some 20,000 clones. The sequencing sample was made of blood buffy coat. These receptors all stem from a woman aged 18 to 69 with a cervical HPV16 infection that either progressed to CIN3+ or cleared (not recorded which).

This CDR3 reads CASSSQGARYNEQFF. The CDR3 bases that were read are TGTGCCAGTAGCTCACAGGGAGCCCGCTACAATGAG. The chain carries TRBV19 and TRBJ2-1; possible D gene TRBD1, 6 bases. The DNA ends 3 residues before the CDR3 does, and the rest of the CDR3 is filled in from the germline J gene. Trimming cost V 6 bases and J 3 bases, with 15 bases left between them. CDR3 length: 15 residues. Germline V lookup: CDR1 LNHDA, CDR2 SQIVND (reference sequence).

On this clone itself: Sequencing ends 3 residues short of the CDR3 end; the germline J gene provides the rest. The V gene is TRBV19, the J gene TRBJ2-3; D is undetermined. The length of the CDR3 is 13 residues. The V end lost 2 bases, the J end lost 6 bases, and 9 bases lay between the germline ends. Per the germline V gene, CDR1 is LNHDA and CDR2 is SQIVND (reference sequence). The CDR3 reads CASSINSGDTQYF. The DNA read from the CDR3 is TGTGCCAGTAGTATAAACTCCGGTGATACG. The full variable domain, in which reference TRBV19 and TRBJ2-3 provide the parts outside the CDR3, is DGGITQSPKYLFRKEGQNVTLSCEQNLNHDAMYWYRQDPGQGLRLIYYSQIVNDFQKGDIAEGYSVSREKKESFPLTVTSAQKNPTAFYLCASSINSGDTQYFGPGTRLTVL.

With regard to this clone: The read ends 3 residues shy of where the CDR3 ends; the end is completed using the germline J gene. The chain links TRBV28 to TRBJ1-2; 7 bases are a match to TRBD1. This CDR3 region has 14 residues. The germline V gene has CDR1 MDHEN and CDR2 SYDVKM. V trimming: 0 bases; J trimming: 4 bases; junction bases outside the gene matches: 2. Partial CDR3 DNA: TGTGCCAGCAGTTTATGGGACAGGCTCTATGGC. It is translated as CASSLWDRLYG. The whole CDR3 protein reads CASSLWDRLYGYTF.

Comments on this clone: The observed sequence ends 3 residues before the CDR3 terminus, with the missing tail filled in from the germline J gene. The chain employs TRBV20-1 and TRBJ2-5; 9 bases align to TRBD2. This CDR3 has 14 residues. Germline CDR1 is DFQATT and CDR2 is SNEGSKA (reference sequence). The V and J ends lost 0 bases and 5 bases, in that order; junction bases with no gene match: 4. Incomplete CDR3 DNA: TGCAGTGCTAGAGAGGCTAGCGGGGTCGAGACC. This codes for CSAREASGVET. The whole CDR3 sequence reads CSAREASGVETQYF.